This passage covers 20 T cell receptor beta chains from one sample sequenced in a study of blood T cell repertoires in COVID-19. Only in-frame clones appear in the TCRdb table, and some are missing; sequencing was by immunoSEQ multiplex PCR. The repertoire holds tens of thousands of clones, with less than 85% as singletons. Sequenced: peripheral blood. Receptors were obtained from a woman in her sixties or seventies with acute or convalescent COVID-19.

This clone was observed once. The chain employs TRBV6-2 or TRBV6-3 and TRBJ1-2, with D perhaps matching TRBD1 (5 bases). Per germline, CDR1 MNHEY and CDR2 SVGEGT. The CDR3 is made up of 16 amino acids. Trimming took 2 bases from V and 4 from J, leaving 17 bases between them. The CDR3 region has the DNA TGTGCCAGCAGTTACGATTCGACAGCCACTCGCTATGGCTACACCTTC. Translating it yields CASSYDSTATRYGYTF.

Note on this clone: Other DNA variants within this sample encode the same CDR3. CDR3 DNA sequence: TGTGCCAGTAGTATAGGGACAGGGTCCTACGAGCAGTACTTC. It encodes CASSIGTGSYEQYF. The chain combines TRBV19 with TRBJ2-7; 8 bases map to TRBD1. The CDR3 spans 14 residues. CDR1 LNHDA and CDR2 SQIVND come from the germline V gene (reference sequence). The trim removed 1 base at V and 1 base at J, leaving 0 bases unmatched. Drawing the rest from reference TRBV19 and TRBJ2-7, the complete variable domain is DGGITQSPKYLFRKEGQNVTLSCEQNLNHDAMYWYRQDPGQGLRLIYYSQIVNDFQKGDIAEGYSVSREKKESFPLTVTSAQKNPTAFYLCASSIGTGSYEQYFGPGTRLTVT.

The chain is built from TRBV6-2 or TRBV6-3 and TRBJ1-4; TRBD1 agrees at 9 bases. The CDR3 runs to 15 residues. Germline V gene data show CDR1 as MNHEY and CDR2 as SVGEGT. V gave up 2 bases and J gave up 5 bases; unmatched junction bases: 3. CDR3 residues: CASSYGGTGNEKLFF. The CDR3 DNA follows: TGTGCCAGCAGTTACGGAGGGACAGGGAATGAAAAACTGTTTTTT.

This chain uses TRBV5-8 with TRBJ2-3; D is unclear. CDR1 SGHTS and CDR2 YDEGEE come from the germline V gene. V was clipped by 0 bases and J by 5 bases, with 10 bases between them. This CDR3 comprises 14 residues. CDR3 bases: TGTGCCAGCAGCTTGGGCGGATGGGTAGATACGCAGTATTTT. It encodes CASSLGGWVDTQYF.

This clone appeared a few times. This chain joins TRBV27 and TRBJ2-7, with 7 bases identical to TRBD1. Germline V gene sequence: CDR1 MNHEY, CDR2 SMNVEV (reference sequence). The CDR3 length is 13 residues. V lost 5 bases to trimming and J lost 3 bases; unmatched junction nucleotides: 4. CDR3 nucleotides: TGTGCCAGCAGTCCGGGACAGAACTACGAGCAGTACTTC. The encoded protein is CASSPGQNYEQYF.

As DNA, the CDR3 is TGTGCCAGCAGTGGACAGGAGAGGAACACTGAAGCTTTCTTT. Translating it yields CASSGQERNTEAFF. The chain carries TRBV28 and TRBJ1-1, with 7 positions matching TRBD1. J gave up 1 base and V 5 bases, and 4 bases lay outside the gene matches. The germline CDR1 and CDR2 sequences are MDHEN and SYDVKM. CDR3 length: 14 amino acids.

This chain links TRBV18 with TRBJ2-5; D is possibly TRBD1 (5 bases). Germline CDR1 is KGHSH and CDR2 is LQKENI. V lost 0 bases and J 1 base, leaving 9 bases between the germline ends. The CDR3 is 15 residues long. The CDR3 reads CASSPPLTGQETQYF. CDR3 nucleotide sequence: TGTGCCAGCTCACCACCGTTAACAGGCCAAGAGACCCAGTACTTC. The entire variable domain, with the rest obtained from reference TRBV18 and TRBJ2-5, is as follows: NAGVMQNPRHLVRRRGQEARLRCSPMKGHSHVYWYRQLPEEGLKFMVYLQKENIIDESGMPKERFSAEFPKEGPSILRIQQVVRGDSAAYFCASSPPLTGQETQYFGPGTRLLVL.

The chain links TRBV7-2 to TRBJ1-6, with TRBD1 matching over 8 bases. This CDR3 has 17 amino acids. V shed 5 bases and J 4 bases; nucleotides not matched to a gene: 10. The germline V gene encodes CDR1 SGHTA and CDR2 FQGNSA. CDR3 residues: CASSPTATGAYNSPLHF. The DNA for the CDR3 is TGTGCCAGCAGCCCCACGGCGACAGGGGCTTATAATTCACCCCTCCACTTT.

The chain joins TRBV9 to TRBJ2-1; TRBD1 matches at 11 bases. V shed 3 bases, J shed 0 bases, and the junction held 8 bases outside the gene matches. The CDR3 spans 18 residues. Germline V gene lookup returns CDR1 SGDLS and CDR2 YYNGEE. As DNA, the CDR3 is TGTGCCAGCAGCGCGAACCCGGGACAGGGGGACTCCTACAATGAGCAGTTCTTC. This translates into CASSANPGQGDSYNEQFF.

This chain connects TRBV4-2 to TRBJ2-7; TRBD2 matches at 8 bases. CDR1 and CDR2 (germline): LGHNA, YNFKEQ. This CDR3 region has 15 residues. J was trimmed by 2 bases and V by 0 bases; bases with no gene match: 3. The CDR3 here is CASSQDLAGPYEQYF. The CDR3, as DNA: TGTGCCAGCAGCCAAGACCTAGCGGGCCCCTACGAGCAGTACTTC.

V and J are TRBV7-2 and TRBJ2-3, with 11 bases matching TRBD2. Germline CDR1 SGHTA, CDR2 FQGNSA. The length of the CDR3 is 14 residues. Trimming removed 5 bases from V and 6 bases from J; junction bases left unmatched: 4. Here the CDR3 reads CASSPSGGRDTQYF. As DNA, the CDR3 is TGTGCCAGCAGCCCTAGCGGGGGGAGGGATACGCAGTATTTT. The whole variable domain, remainder taken from reference TRBV7-2 and TRBJ2-3, is GAGVSQSPSNKVTEKGKDVELRCDPISGHTALYWYRQSLGQGLEFLIYFQGNSAPDKSGLPSDRFSAERTGGSVSTLTIQRTQQEDSAVYLCASSPSGGRDTQYFGPGTRLTVL.

This rearrangement joins TRBV11-2 to TRBJ1-1, with no clear D. Germline loops: CDR1 SGHAT, CDR2 FQNNGV. The CDR3 is 14 residues long. V dropped 5 bases and J dropped 4 bases, with 14 bases sitting between them. The CDR3 region is CASSRQMGGTEAFF. In DNA form, the CDR3 reads TGTGCCAGCAGCCGACAAATGGGTGGCACTGAAGCTTTCTTT. Full variable domain (remainder filled in from reference TRBV11-2 and TRBJ1-1): EAGVAQSPRYKIIEKRQSVAFWCNPISGHATLYWYQQILGQGPKLLIQFQNNGVVDDSQLPKDRFSAERLKGVDSTLKIQPAKLEDSAVYLCASSRQMGGTEAFFGQGTRLTVV.

This clone was found a few times. The V gene is TRBV4-3, the J gene TRBJ2-5; 7 bases fit TRBD2. The CDR3 totals 15 residues. Per the germline V gene, CDR1 is LGHNA and CDR2 is YSLEER. Trimming removed 0 bases from V and 2 bases from J; junction bases left unmatched: 3. The DNA for the CDR3 is TGCGCCAGCAGCCAAGATCTAGCGGAGCAAGAGACCCAGTACTTC. Amino acid sequence: CASSQDLAEQETQYF.

The chain joins TRBV4-3 to TRBJ1-4; D may be TRBD1 (6 bases). CDR3 length: 17 residues. Trimming pared 1 base from V and 6 bases from J, leaving 18 bases between. Germline-derived CDR1 and CDR2 are LGHNA and YSLEER. CDR3 nucleotide sequence: TGCGCCAGCAGCCAAGCGGGGGGGGCACTCTACGATGAAAAACTGTTTTTT. Translating gives CASSQAGGALYDEKLFF.

This clone came up a few times. This same CDR3 is encoded by further DNA sequences in the sample. The chain carries TRBV12-3 or TRBV12-4 and TRBJ1-2; D is ambiguous. The CDR3 totals 13 residues. Trimming took 3 bases from V and 4 from J, leaving 9 bases between them. DNA for the CDR3: TGTGCCAGCAGTTTGCCGGGTGGCTATGGCTACACCTTC. This gives the protein CASSLPGGYGYTF.

This clone was counted a few times. This chain joins TRBV4-1 and TRBJ1-1; D is unclear. The CDR3 length is 17 residues. Trimming stripped 4 bases from V and 4 bases from J, with 22 bases between. Germline V gene sequence: CDR1 MGHRA, CDR2 YSYEKL. DNA for the CDR3: TGCGCCAGCAGCCTCCTTCCCCGAAATGAGTTTGGCACTGAAGCTTTCTTT. Protein: CASSLLPRNEFGTEAFF.

The chain is built from TRBV21-1 and TRBJ2-1; the table assigns TRBD2, which was not confirmed against the DNA. TRBV21-1 is designated a pseudogene. The CDR3 runs 17 residues. This CDR3 is CASSKDYRRATLDEQFF. The DNA of the CDR3 is TGTGCCAGCAGCAAAGATTATAGGAGGGCGACTTTGGATGAGCAGTTCTTC.

This clone was detected a few times. The chain is built from TRBV11-3 and TRBJ2-7, with TRBD1 as a possible D gene (6 bases). Germline CDR1 is SGHNT and CDR2 is YENEEA. The CDR3 has 13 residues. Between the trimmed V and J ends, which lost 5 bases and 3 bases, there was a span of 11 bases. The CDR3 DNA is TGTGCCAGCAGCCTGAACAGGGACTACGAGCAGTACTTC. This encodes CASSLNRDYEQYF.

This sequence joins TRBV3-1 (or the pseudogene TRBV3-2) and TRBJ2-5, with D possibly TRBD1 on 5 matching bases. V was trimmed by 4 bases and J by 1 base, leaving 16 bases between them. Germline CDR1 and CDR2: LGHDT and YNNKEL (reference sequence). The CDR3 extends over 16 amino acids. In DNA, the CDR3 is TGTGCCAGCAGCCTGCAATCAGGGTCCGGCCAAGAGACCCAGTACTTC. This translates into CASSLQSGSGQETQYF.

The chain uses TRBV9 and TRBJ2-5; D may be TRBD2 (6 bases). Germline V gene lookup returns CDR1 SGDLS and CDR2 YYNGEE. Trimming cost V 0 bases and J 2 bases, with 11 bases left between them. The CDR3 runs 15 residues. This CDR3 reads CASSVGSGTQETQYF. In DNA form, the CDR3 reads TGTGCCAGCAGCGTAGGGTCGGGGACTCAAGAGACCCAGTACTTC.